Listed below are T cell receptor beta chains from one sample, sequenced in a study of T cells in Graves' hyperthyroidism and ophthalmopathy. One entry per CDR3 protein results from TCRdb running MiXCR on the multiplex PCR reads. The sample records hundreds of thousands of distinct CDR3 sequences, about a fifth being singletons. Source material: blood. The source is a man between 25 and 39 years old with Graves' ophthalmopathy. The CDR3 runs from the conserved cysteine through the conserved F or W. Fields, in order: V gene, J gene, CDR3 protein.

V: TRBV20-1
J: TRBJ1-3
CDR3: CSASDFSSGNTIYF

V: TRBV18
J: TRBJ2-7
CDR3: CASSNRQGGDEQYF

V: TRBV29-1
J: TRBJ2-3
CDR3: CSVVRGTDTQYF

V: TRBV2
J: TRBJ2-3
CDR3: CAVPMSAAGTDTQYF

V: TRBV19
J: TRBJ2-2
CDR3: CASSTLEGVPNTGKLFF

V: TRBV15
J: TRBJ2-7
CDR3: CATSRDEREGPYEQYF

V: TRBV7-9
J: TRBJ1-1
CDR3: CASSLVGQGDRTEAFF

V: TRBV5-1
J: TRBJ1-4
CDR3: CASSLGQEGEKLFF

V: TRBV6-1
J: TRBJ1-4
CDR3: CASTKGRGLEKLFF

V: TRBV6-1
J: TRBJ2-1
CDR3: CASTHSNEQFF

V: TRBV5-1
J: TRBJ2-7
CDR3: CASSLDNGQYF

V: TRBV20-1
J: TRBJ2-1
CDR3: CSARDRTSYNEQFF

V: TRBV7-2
J: TRBJ2-1
CDR3: CASSQTGGVYNEQFF

V: TRBV9
J: TRBJ2-3
CDR3: CASSVELAERGDTQYF

V: TRBV3-1
J: TRBJ2-7
CDR3: CASSQAVLYEQYF

V: TRBV30
J: TRBJ2-1
CDR3: CAWSSGSSYNEQFF

V: TRBV7-2
J: TRBJ2-4
CDR3: CASSPHGGLAGEVKNIQYF

V: TRBV28
J: TRBJ1-1
CDR3: CASSLNRDMNTEAFF

V: TRBV20-1
J: TRBJ2-5
CDR3: CSAPPGGETQYF

V: TRBV28
J: TRBJ2-2
CDR3: CASSLLSLGANTGELFF

V: TRBV2
J: TRBJ1-5
CDR3: CASSEEQTSQPQHF

V: TRBV7-9
J: TRBJ2-3
CDR3: CASSSGTDVRTHTDTQYF

V: TRBV3-1
J: TRBJ2-7
CDR3: CASSPTSAVSEQYF

V: TRBV11-2
J: TRBJ2-1
CDR3: CASSLRLPYNEQFF

V: TRBV6-1
J: TRBJ2-7
CDR3: CASSRQGTDWAEQYF

V: TRBV15
J: TRBJ1-5
CDR3: CATRVGRPYGQPQHF

V: TRBV28
J: TRBJ2-7
CDR3: CASSLYGTSGRIYEQYF

V: TRBV5-1
J: TRBJ2-1
CDR3: CASSLAGTSYGEQFF

V: TRBV2
J: TRBJ1-1
CDR3: CANTKNTEAFF

V: TRBV6-1
J: TRBJ1-4
CDR3: CASSEEGAGWTEKLFF

V: TRBV12-3/TRBV12-4
J: TRBJ2-6
CDR3: CASSQGTGKSSGANVLTF

V: TRBV27
J: TRBJ2-7
CDR3: CASSPSGRLWEQYF

V: TRBV3-1
J: TRBJ2-5
CDR3: CASSQDDGFRGGSQETQYF

V: TRBV2
J: TRBJ2-1
CDR3: CASGKTSTDEQFF

V: TRBV7-6
J: TRBJ2-3
CDR3: CASSLDSSGSSDTQYF

V: TRBV27
J: TRBJ2-3
CDR3: CASRPLGGTQYF

V: TRBV12-3/TRBV12-4
J: TRBJ2-3
CDR3: CASSLDRTSLDTQYF

V: TRBV12-3/TRBV12-4
J: TRBJ2-7
CDR3: CASSLEPRDYEQYF

V: TRBV6-6
J: TRBJ1-5
CDR3: CASSYTGQGRQPQHF

V: TRBV24-1
J: TRBJ2-3
CDR3: CATGDTDTQYF

V: TRBV7-8
J: TRBJ2-3
CDR3: CASSSSGAGSTDTQYF

V: TRBV28
J: TRBJ1-1
CDR3: CASSSPRMNTEAFF

V: TRBV12-3/TRBV12-4
J: TRBJ1-5
CDR3: CASSLRSYSNQPQHF

V: TRBV15
J: TRBJ2-5
CDR3: CATSRDRQETQYF

V: TRBV12-3/TRBV12-4
J: TRBJ2-3
CDR3: CASSFGGDLTDTQYF

V: TRBV20-1
J: TRBJ2-1
CDR3: CSARSSGRVSSYNEQFF

V: TRBV30
J: TRBJ2-7
CDR3: CAWSITVSYEQYF

V: TRBV7-9
J: TRBJ2-1
CDR3: CASSLGDRSYNEQFF

V: TRBV3-1
J: TRBJ1-1
CDR3: CASSQGQLKNTEAFF

V: TRBV25-1
J: TRBJ2-7
CDR3: CASSQQGVLGYEQYF

V: TRBV7-9
J: TRBJ2-7
CDR3: CASSFPGWTDSYEQYF

V: TRBV20-1
J: TRBJ1-1
CDR3: CSASSSLQVSTEAFF

V: TRBV2
J: TRBJ1-5
CDR3: CASSDRGPSNQPQHF

V: TRBV12-3/TRBV12-4
J: TRBJ2-7
CDR3: CASKGSGSYYEQYF

V: TRBV29-1
J: TRBJ2-7
CDR3: CSVEATLGEQYF

V: TRBV19
J: TRBJ2-5
CDR3: CASRRDTYQETQYF

V: TRBV4-1
J: TRBJ2-7
CDR3: CASSDWGGSYEQYF

V: TRBV7-9
J: TRBJ1-1
CDR3: CASSFLGARVNTEAFF

V: TRBV2
J: TRBJ2-2
CDR3: CAGTPGQGGTGELFF

V: TRBV12-3/TRBV12-4
J: TRBJ2-1
CDR3: CASSTRPGTSSYNEQFF